This TCR beta chain is drawn from a study of CD8 T cells in ankylosing spondylitis. The study's findings and limits: Disease-linked clones bore a CD8+ phenotype, appearing relatively rarely in peripheral blood. Within matched ankylosing spondylitis synovial fluid, disease-linked clones were reportedly significantly enriched. Ankylosing spondylitis blood seemed to carry a telltale TCR beta motif made of seven or eight highly homologous variants.

This CDR3 region has 14 residues. V gave up 2 bases and J gave up 9 bases, with 14 bases separating them. CDR1 and CDR2 (germline): SGHTA, FQGNSA. With regard to this clonotype: What it binds is not known.

TCR beta libraries were made by quantitative 5'-RACE with molecular barcodes. TCRdb re-called the 5' RACE reads through MiXCR, storing one row per CDR3 protein. The sample contains approximately 300,000 distinct CDR3 sequences, less than 9.5% of which appear only once. The chain is built from TRBV7-2 and TRBJ1-5; D is unresolved. The source of this sequence is a male donor with ankylosing spondylitis. Sequencing was done on a sample of blood, either unsorted or a sorted T cell fraction (not recorded which). The CDR3 nucleotides read TGTGCCAGCAGCTTATCAAGGCCAGATCGGCCCCAGCATTTT. Protein: CASSLSRPDRPQHF.